These 13 T cell receptor beta chains were sequenced from one sample in a study of early T cells in non-severe SARS-CoV-2 infection (dated by TCRdb to the early 2020s). Library creation used 5' RACE. The listed sequencing device is NextSeq 500. Using fastp at Q25 and MiXCR, TCRdb reprocessed the public reads and kept productive beta chains. One record per CDR3 amino acid sequence lists the most common genes and DNA. This sample has 100,000 to 140,000 distinct CDR3 sequences in its table, and 11% of those were observed once. About 7.6% of the sample comes from the top ten. Sequencing was done on a sample of whole blood. These receptors all come from an adult who was a healthcare worker with PCR-confirmed SARS-CoV-2 infection or an uninfected control (not recorded which).

This clonotype was seen a few times. The rearrangement joins TRBV29-1 to TRBJ1-1, with D perhaps TRBD1 (5 bases). CDR1 SQVTM and CDR2 ANQGSEA come from the germline V gene. The CDR3 is 12 amino acids. Between the trimmed V and J ends, which lost 3 bases and 3 bases, there was a span of 8 bases. CDR3 in amino acids: CSVDVGDTEAFF. The DNA for the CDR3 is TGCAGCGTTGACGTGGGGGACACTGAAGCTTTCTTT.

This clonotype occurred many times. V usage is TRBV30 and J usage is TRBJ2-1, with TRBD2 matching over 11 bases. Per germline, CDR1 GTSNPN and CDR2 SVGIG (reference sequence). The CDR3 loop spans 14 amino acids. The junction had 3 bases not matched to a gene; V was cut back by 2 bases and J by 6 bases. The DNA for the CDR3 is TGTGCCTGGAGTAGGCTAGCGGGAGGCAATGAGCAGTTCTTC. It is translated as CAWSRLAGGNEQFF.

This clonotype was seen repeatedly, ten times or more. This chain links TRBV12-3 or TRBV12-4 with TRBJ2-3; D unresolved. The CDR3 has 13 amino acids. The ends were cut back, 4 bases at V and 3 bases at J, with 8 bases in the middle. CDR3 sequence: CASSSGLTDTQYF. The CDR3, as DNA: TGTGCCAGCAGTTCCGGCCTTACAGATACGCAGTATTTT.

This clonotype appeared many times. The chain employs TRBV11-2 and TRBJ2-1; the match to TRBD2 covers 9 bases. This CDR3 contains 16 residues. CDR1 is SGHAT, CDR2 FQNNGV, per germline. With 5 bases clipped from V and 6 bases from J, the junction kept 11 bases outside the gene matches. CDR3 bases: TGTGCCAGCAGCCCCCGGGTAGCGGGAGTTTTCAATGAGCAGTTCTTC. Translation: CASSPRVAGVFNEQFF.

This clonotype was seen only a few times. Here the CDR3 reads CASSALQGTSYEQYF. In nucleotides, the CDR3 is TGTGCCAGCAGCGCCTTACAGGGGACATCCTACGAGCAGTACTTC. The chain links TRBV9 to TRBJ2-7; 7 nucleotides match TRBD1. Germline-derived CDR1 and CDR2 are SGDLS and YYNGEE. V was clipped by 3 bases and J by 1 base; unmatched bases: 7. This CDR3 spans 15 amino acids.

The chain is built from TRBV20-1 and TRBJ2-1, with 7 bases that match TRBD2. Germline CDR1 is DFQATT and CDR2 is SNEGSKA (reference sequence). The CDR3 extends over 16 amino acids. Trimming took 6 bases from V and 4 from J; bases not matched to a gene: 15. DNA for the CDR3: TGCAGTGCCGTCTCGAGGGTAGCGGGTAATTACAATGAGCAGTTCTTC. Amino acids: CSAVSRVAGNYNEQFF.

This clonotype was seen at least ten times. The chain couples TRBV6-1 to TRBJ2-1; no definite D call. CDR1 MNHNS and CDR2 SASEGT come from the germline V gene. V lost 5 bases and J 10 bases, leaving 15 bases between the germline ends. The CDR3 runs to 13 residues. The CDR3 DNA reads as TGTGCCAGCAGTCGAGCCCTGTTTGGGGAGCAGTTCTTC. It is translated as CASSRALFGEQFF.

This clonotype has just a few counts. The chain employs TRBV2 and TRBJ1-2; weak D call: TRBD1 (5 bases). Looked up from germline, CDR1 is SNHLY and CDR2 is FYNNEI. There are 11 residues in the CDR3. V lost 9 bases and J lost 7, with 12 bases in between. The CDR3 DNA is TGTGCCAGAAGGGGTTCTGGTGGCTACACCTTC. Protein: CARRGSGGYTF.

The chain is built from TRBV18 and TRBJ2-5; no firm D call. Trimming took off 2 bases at V and 3 bases at J, with 4 bases between the two ends. The V gene's germline CDR1 is KGHSH and CDR2 LQKENI. This CDR3 comprises 12 residues. The CDR3 spells CASSPKEETQYF. CDR3 nucleotides: TGTGCCAGCTCACCAAAGGAAGAGACCCAGTACTTC.

The sample holds a few counts of this clonotype. This chain links TRBV28 with TRBJ2-5; tentative D call: TRBD1 (6 bases). Germline CDR1 reads MDHEN; CDR2 reads SYDVKM. V was trimmed by 6 bases and J by 7 bases, leaving 15 bases between them. The CDR3 has 13 amino acids. This chain's CDR3 is CASSQGQTSTQYF. As DNA, the CDR3 is TGTGCCAGCAGCCAAGGACAGACTTCGACCCAGTACTTC.

This clonotype was detected ten times or more. The rearrangement links TRBV7-2 to TRBJ2-7; TRBD2 is a possible D gene (6 bases). Germline CDR1 reads SGHTA; CDR2 reads FQGNSA. CDR3 length equals 15 residues. The V end lost 2 bases, the J end lost 2 bases, and 13 bases lay between the germline ends. Here the CDR3 DNA reads TGTGCCAGCAGCTTAAAGGGTCTAGCGACCTACGAGCAGTACTTC. Amino acid sequence: CASSLKGLATYEQYF.

The chain combines TRBV7-3 with TRBJ1-4, with 10 bases that match TRBD1. The CDR3 has 15 residues. Germline V gene sequence: CDR1 SGHTA, CDR2 FQGTGA. The trim removed 5 bases at V and 8 bases at J, leaving 8 bases unmatched. The CDR3 bases are TGTGCCAGCAGCATGACAGGGGGCAAGGGGGAAAAACTGTTTTTT. Translating gives CASSMTGGKGEKLFF.

This chain joins TRBV5-5 and TRBJ2-1, with 9 nucleotides matching TRBD2. The CDR3 extends over 15 amino acids. Germline lookup yields CDR1 SGHKS and CDR2 YYEKEE (reference sequence). The ends lost 1 base at V and 6 bases at J; junction bases unmatched: 5. CDR3 bases: TGTGCCAGCAGCTTGAGCCTAGCGGGAATCAATGAGCAGTTCTTC. Its protein product is CASSLSLAGINEQFF.